The source of this T cell receptor (beta chain) is a study of T cell clonotyping in hematopoietic cell transplantation. Overall study context: Recipient samples before transplant were obtained post-cytoreduction. Regarding the study as a whole: At the given depth, recipient repertoires were over 95% de novo clonotypes.

Measured with immunoSEQ multiplex PCR; TCRdb has only the in-frame clones, and not every one. This sample has about 9,600 clones, with roughly three quarters found just once. Comment on this clone: What it binds is not known.

Sample time point: recipient sample about 28 days before transplant, after cytoreduction. Blood collection times were about day -28 and days 30, 100, 180 posttransplant. The CDR3 extends over 13 amino acids. The J segment lost 3 bases and the V segment lost 4 bases, leaving 4 bases of the junction unmatched. From germline, CDR1 is SGHNT and CDR2 YYREEE (reference sequence). The material was peripheral blood mononuclear cells, obtained before stem cell transplant. The sequence derives from a man between 60 and 70 years old with acute myeloid leukemia. Some clones in this sample may be carry-over from other donors' samples. V gene TRBV5-4 combines with J gene TRBJ2-7; TRBD1 agrees at 7 bases. CDR3 DNA sequence: TGTGCCAGCAGCCCCCGGGACAGCTACGAGCAGTACTTC. Protein: CASSPRDSYEQYF. The variable domain in full, with the rest retrieved from reference TRBV5-4 and TRBJ2-7, is ETGVTQSPTHLIKTRGQQVTLRCSSQSGHNTVSWYQQALGQGPQFIFQYYREEENGRGNFPPRFSGLQFPNYSSELNVNALELDDSALYLCASSPRDSYEQYFGPGTRLTVT.